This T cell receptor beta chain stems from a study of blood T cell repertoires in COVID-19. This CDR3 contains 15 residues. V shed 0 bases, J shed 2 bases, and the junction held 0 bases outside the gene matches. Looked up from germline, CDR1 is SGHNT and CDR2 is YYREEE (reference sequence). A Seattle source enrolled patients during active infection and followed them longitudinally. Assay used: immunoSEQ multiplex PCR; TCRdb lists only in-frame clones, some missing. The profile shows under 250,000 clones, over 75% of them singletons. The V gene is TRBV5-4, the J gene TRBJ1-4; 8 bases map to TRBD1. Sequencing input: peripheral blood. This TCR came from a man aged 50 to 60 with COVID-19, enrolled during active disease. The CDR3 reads CASSLGQGTNEKLFF. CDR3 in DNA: TGTGCCAGCAGCTTGGGACAGGGGACTAATGAAAAACTGTTTTTT.